The rows below give T cell receptor beta chains drawn from one sample of a study of identical twins. TCRdb analysed the 5' RACE reads with MiXCR anew, one entry per CDR3 protein. Among fewer than 800,000 distinct CDR3 sequences, roughly 6.6% were seen once, and the ten largest hold over 1.5%. This same sample was also taken into another study, of yellow fever vaccine responses in identical twins.

Sequenced: PBMCs. These receptors were taken from a woman younger than 35 in good health. CDR3s include the opening cysteine and the closing phenylalanine or tryptophan. The D gene is left open where the match is weak. Size is stated for part of the rows, as once, few or many counts, or as a class when the clone is expanded.

11 | TRBJ2-1 | TRBV29-1 | . | many | CSVGSYNEQFF | TGCAGTGTGGGCTCCTACAATGAGCAGTTCTTC
16 | TRBJ2-2 | TRBV5-1 | . | many | CASSSSGSGNTGELFF | TGCGCCAGCAGCTCCTCTGGGTCCGGAAACACCGGGGAGCTGTTTTTT
18 | TRBJ2-6 | TRBV7-7 | . | few | CASSVAGTPSSGANVLTF | TGTGCCAGCAGCGTCGCCGGGACACCAAGCTCTGGGGCCAACGTCCTGACTTTC
17 | TRBJ1-6 | TRBV12-3/TRBV12-4 | . | few | CASGERGLGLGNSPLHF | TGTGCCAGCGGCGAACGAGGGTTGGGGCTCGGTAATTCACCCCTCCACTTT
15 | TRBJ2-2 | TRBV24-1 | . | many | CATSDPTGNTGELFF | TGTGCCACCAGTGATCCGACAGGGAACACCGGGGAGCTGTTTTTT
16 | TRBJ2-3 | TRBV2 | TRBD1 | few | CATMIGTGVFPDTQYF | TGTGCCACCATGATAGGGACAGGGGTTTTCCCAGATACGCAGTATTTT
18 | TRBJ1-5 | TRBV28 | . | . | CASSSYGAGGSSNQPHHF | TGTGCCAGCAGTTCTTATGGGGCGGGGGGTAGCAGCAATCAGCCCCACCATTTT
15 | TRBJ2-1 | TRBV4-1 | TRBD2 | few | CASSHSSGSYNEQFF | TGCGCCAGCAGCCACTCTAGCGGGAGTTACAATGAGCAGTTCTTC
13 | TRBJ1-1 | TRBV3-1 | . | few | CASSQEHRARAFF | TGTGCCAGCAGCCAAGAACACCGGGCCAGAGCTTTCTTT
14 | TRBJ1-5 | TRBV2 | . | few | CASSAENSNQPQHF | TGTGCCAGCAGTGCGGAGAATAGCAATCAGCCCCAGCATTTT
15 | TRBJ1-6 | TRBV6-4 | . | few | CASSDSNRSCSPLHF | TGTGCCAGCAGTGACTCGAACAGGTCCTGTTCACCCCTCCACTTT
15 | TRBJ1-2 | TRBV5-1 | . | . | CASSLAGSGGYGYTF | TGCGCCAGCAGCTTGGCGGGGTCGGGGGGCTATGGCTACACCTTC
13 | TRBJ2-5 | TRBV15 | . | many | CATSRVLEETQYF | TGTGCCACCAGCAGGGTACTAGAGGAGACCCAGTACTTC
16 | TRBJ2-2 | TRBV29-1 | . | . | CSVEDQRGVNTGELFF | TGCAGCGTTGAAGATCAACGCGGGGTGAACACCGGGGAGCTGTTTTTT
13 | TRBJ1-1 | TRBV20-1 | TRBD1 | . | CSGTGDTNTEAFF | TGCAGTGGCACAGGGGACACGAACACTGAAGCTTTCTTT
12 | TRBJ1-3 | TRBV12-3/TRBV12-4 | . | many | CASRQTGNTIYF | TGTGCCAGCAGACAGACTGGAAACACCATATATTTT
15 | TRBJ2-2 | TRBV5-5 | . | . | CASSLRGGSTGELFF | TGTGCCAGCAGCTTGAGAGGGGGGAGCACCGGGGAGCTGTTTTTT
13 | TRBJ1-5 | TRBV2 | . | . | CASNREGNQPQHF | TGTGCCAGCAATAGGGAGGGTAATCAGCCCCAGCATTTT
14 | TRBJ1-1 | TRBV5-1 | . | few | CASMPGGVWTEAFF | TGCGCCAGCATGCCCGGGGGGGTGTGGACTGAAGCTTTCTTT
17 | TRBJ2-2 | TRBV7-2 | TRBD2 | . | CASSVTSVLLNTGELFF | TGTGCCAGCAGCGTGACTAGCGTTCTATTAAACACCGGGGAGCTGTTTTTT
15 | TRBJ2-3 | TRBV11-2 | . | few | CASSSVKGRTDTQYF | TGTGCCAGCAGCTCCGTTAAGGGGAGAACAGATACGCAGTATTTT
17 | TRBJ2-7 | TRBV7-2 | TRBD1 | few | CASSPGTGGYGTTRQYF | TGTGCCAGCAGCCCCGGGACAGGGGGATATGGGACTACTCGGCAGTACTTC
15 | TRBJ2-1 | TRBV5-5 | . | . | CASSAAGLVYNEQFF | TGTGCCAGCAGCGCTGCAGGGTTGGTCTACAATGAGCAGTTCTTC
16 | TRBJ2-1 | TRBV19 | TRBD2 | . | CASSIAASGSSGEQFF | TGTGCCAGTAGTATAGCGGCTAGCGGGAGTTCGGGTGAGCAGTTCTTC
17 | TRBJ2-3 | TRBV19 | TRBD2 | . | CASSAYTSVDFTDTQYF | TGTGCCAGTAGTGCCTACACTAGCGTCGATTTCACAGATACGCAGTATTTT
15 | TRBJ2-1 | TRBV7-9 | TRBD1 | many | CASSSGQGVYNEQFF | TGTGCCAGCAGCTCCGGACAGGGGGTCTACAATGAGCAGTTCTTC
15 | TRBJ2-3 | TRBV5-8 | TRBD1 | many | CASSFRDRGIDTQYF | TGTGCCAGCAGCTTCCGGGACAGGGGCATAGATACGCAGTATTTT
12 | TRBJ1-2 | TRBV10-3 | . | few | CAISESLGGYTF | TGTGCCATCAGTGAATCCTTAGGAGGCTACACCTTC
16 | TRBJ2-2 | TRBV20-1 | . | . | CSARERLGVGFGELFF | TGCAGTGCTAGAGAACGTCTGGGGGTGGGGTTCGGGGAGCTGTTTTTT
15 | TRBJ2-3 | TRBV12-3/TRBV12-4 | TRBD2 | few | CASSLSSGSTYTQYF | TGTGCCAGCAGTTTATCTAGCGGGAGTACATATACGCAGTATTTT
15 | TRBJ2-5 | TRBV5-1 | TRBD1 | many | CASSLRTGNAETQYF | TGCGCCAGCAGCTTGCGGACAGGGAATGCGGAGACCCAGTACTTC
13 | TRBJ1-5 | TRBV29-1 | . | . | CSVRTSSNQPQHF | TGCAGCGTACGGACATCTAGCAATCAGCCCCAGCATTTT
15 | TRBJ2-1 | TRBV20-1 | TRBD2 | many | CSARDLGGRVSEQFF | TGCAGTGCTAGAGATCTGGGCGGGAGAGTCAGTGAGCAGTTCTTC
16 | TRBJ1-6 | TRBV20-1 | . | . | CSAREVRGSNNSPLHF | TGCAGTGCTAGAGAGGTGAGGGGGAGCAATAATTCACCCCTCCACTTT
20 | TRBJ2-1 | TRBV6-2/TRBV6-3 | . | . | CASSYSTKDSGGKAWNEQFF | TGTGCCAGCAGTTACTCGACGAAGGACAGTGGCGGGAAGGCGTGGAATGAGCAGTTCTTC
13 | TRBJ1-6 | TRBV20-1 | . | . | CSARSQPNSPLHF | TGCAGTGCTAGATCTCAGCCTAATTCACCCCTCCACTTT
18 | TRBJ2-3 | TRBV21-1 | . | . | CASTAGTIHRYAPDTQYF | TGTGCCAGCACCGCCGGGACTATACACAGATACGCACCAGATACGCAGTATTTT
15 | TRBJ2-1 | TRBV7-3 | TRBD2 | few | CASSNLAGGVNEQFF | TGTGCCAGCAGCAATCTAGCGGGAGGTGTGAATGAGCAGTTCTTC
14 | TRBJ2-5 | TRBV29-1 | . | many | CSVEDLGRKETQYF | TGCAGCGTTGAAGATCTGGGCAGGAAAGAGACCCAGTACTTC
14 | TRBJ1-6 | TRBV7-8 | . | few | CASSFVADNSPLHF | TGTGCCAGCAGCTTTGTCGCGGATAATTCACCCCTCCACTTT
14 | TRBJ2-5 | TRBV29-1 | TRBD2 | few | CSAGLAGGRETQYF | TGCAGCGCTGGACTAGCGGGAGGGCGGGAGACCCAGTACTTC
13 | TRBJ1-4 | TRBV7-6 | . | . | CASLQGPNEKLFF | TGTGCCAGCTTACAGGGCCCTAATGAAAAACTGTTTTTT
15 | TRBJ2-5 | TRBV20-1 | TRBD2 | . | CSARDGSGGAETQYF | TGCAGTGCTAGAGATGGCAGCGGGGGGGCCGAGACCCAGTACTTC
15 | TRBJ2-2 | TRBV5-6 | TRBD1 | many | CASSAARDRSGELFF | TGTGCCAGCAGCGCCGCGAGGGACAGGTCCGGGGAGCTGTTTTTT
12 | TRBJ2-1 | TRBV24-1 | . | few | CATSDLLTVKFF | TGTGCCACCAGTGATTTGCTGACGGTGAAGTTCTTC